A selection of T cell receptor beta chains follows, all from one sample in a study of early T cells in non-severe SARS-CoV-2 infection. Using its own MiXCR run on the 5' RACE reads, TCRdb lists one record per CDR3 protein. The sample comprises roughly 34,000 distinct CDR3 sequences, about 4.7% of which are singletons, and 6.5% to 8.5% rests with the top ten. Sequenced material: whole blood. These receptors originate from an adult who was a healthcare worker with PCR-confirmed SARS-CoV-2 infection or an uninfected control (not recorded which). The CDR3 runs from the conserved cysteine through the conserved F or W. D genes are given only for firm matches. Clone size is shown for a subset of rows, as once, few, many or a class of expanded clone.

clone_size: many
j_call: TRBJ2-1
d_call: NA
v_call: TRBV7-9
cdr3_aa: CASSVQYQGTYNEQFF
cdr3_nt: TGTGCCAGCAGCGTTCAGTATCAGGGGACCTACAATGAGCAGTTCTTC

clone_size: many
j_call: TRBJ2-7
d_call: NA
v_call: TRBV11-2
cdr3_aa: CASSPRRSSYEQYF
cdr3_nt: TGTGCCAGCAGCCCCCGGAGGTCCTCCTACGAGCAGTACTTC

clone_size: many
j_call: TRBJ2-7
d_call: TRBD2
v_call: TRBV6-5
cdr3_aa: CASRDPSGPSYEQYF
cdr3_nt: TGTGCCAGCAGGGACCCTAGCGGGCCCTCCTACGAGCAGTACTTC

clone_size: many
j_call: TRBJ2-2
d_call: NA
v_call: TRBV7-2
cdr3_aa: CASSPLGELFF
cdr3_nt: TGTGCCAGCAGCCCCCTTGGGGAGCTGTTTTTT

clone_size: many
j_call: TRBJ2-5
d_call: NA
v_call: TRBV5-1
cdr3_aa: CASSTNRDSETQYF
cdr3_nt: TGCGCCAGCAGCACCAACAGGGACTCCGAGACCCAGTACTTC

clone_size: many
j_call: TRBJ2-7
d_call: TRBD1
v_call: TRBV7-2
cdr3_aa: CASSLDRGQYEQYF
cdr3_nt: TGTGCCAGCAGCTTAGACAGGGGGCAATACGAGCAGTACTTC

clone_size: many
j_call: TRBJ2-7
d_call: NA
v_call: TRBV20-1
cdr3_aa: CSARDPSSYEQYF
cdr3_nt: TGCAGTGCTAGAGACCCGAGCTCCTACGAGCAGTACTTC

clone_size: few
j_call: TRBJ2-1
d_call: TRBD2
v_call: TRBV4-1
cdr3_aa: CASSQGTSHDYNEQFF
cdr3_nt: TGCGCCAGCAGCCAAGGGACTAGCCACGACTACAATGAGCAGTTCTTC

clone_size: few
j_call: TRBJ1-1
d_call: NA
v_call: TRBV7-3
cdr3_aa: CASSLGHQNTEAFF
cdr3_nt: TGTGCCAGCAGCTTGGGCCACCAGAACACTGAAGCTTTCTTT

clone_size: many
j_call: TRBJ1-2
d_call: NA
v_call: TRBV7-9
cdr3_aa: CASSVDFYGYTF
cdr3_nt: TGTGCCAGCAGCGTGGACTTCTATGGCTACACCTTC

clone_size: many
j_call: TRBJ2-2
d_call: NA
v_call: TRBV6-2/TRBV6-3
cdr3_aa: CASSSTGELFF
cdr3_nt: TGTGCCAGCAGTAGCACCGGGGAGCTGTTTTTT

clone_size: many
j_call: TRBJ1-1
d_call: NA
v_call: TRBV7-9
cdr3_aa: CASSPSVGTEAFF
cdr3_nt: TGTGCCAGCAGCCCGTCCGTGGGCACTGAAGCTTTCTTT

clone_size: many
j_call: TRBJ1-5
d_call: NA
v_call: TRBV30
cdr3_aa: CAWSVSVGRAQPQHF
cdr3_nt: TGTGCCTGGAGTGTATCGGTTGGCAGGGCTCAGCCCCAGCATTTT

clone_size: many
j_call: TRBJ2-7
d_call: TRBD2
v_call: TRBV20-1
cdr3_aa: CSVYQTSGYEQYF
cdr3_nt: TGCAGTGTCTACCAGACTAGCGGCTACGAGCAGTACTTC

clone_size: many
j_call: TRBJ2-1
d_call: NA
v_call: TRBV5-1
cdr3_aa: CASSLRSGMYNEQFF
cdr3_nt: TGCGCCAGCAGCTTGCGATCAGGGATGTACAATGAGCAGTTCTTC

clone_size: many
j_call: TRBJ2-6
d_call: TRBD2
v_call: TRBV10-2
cdr3_aa: CASRGTSGPGANVLTF
cdr3_nt: TGCGCCAGCAGAGGCACTAGCGGACCTGGGGCCAACGTCCTGACTTTC

clone_size: many
j_call: TRBJ1-4
d_call: TRBD1
v_call: TRBV5-5
cdr3_aa: CASSLVSGGNEKLFF
cdr3_nt: TGTGCCAGCAGCTTGGTATCAGGGGGAAACGAAAAACTGTTTTTT

clone_size: many
j_call: TRBJ2-7
d_call: NA
v_call: TRBV7-2
cdr3_aa: CASSLGGSIYEQYF
cdr3_nt: TGTGCCAGCAGCCTCGGGGGCAGCATCTACGAGCAGTACTTC

clone_size: many
j_call: TRBJ1-5
d_call: TRBD1
v_call: TRBV7-2
cdr3_aa: CASSPGQGRQPQHF
cdr3_nt: TGTGCCAGCAGCCCCGGACAGGGAAGGCAGCCCCAGCATTTT

clone_size: many
j_call: TRBJ2-7
d_call: TRBD2
v_call: TRBV30
cdr3_aa: CAWQAGTYEQYF
cdr3_nt: TGTGCCTGGCAAGCGGGGACCTACGAGCAGTACTTC

clone_size: NA
j_call: TRBJ1-1
d_call: TRBD1
v_call: TRBV7-9
cdr3_aa: CASSPRYRQGMNTEAFF
cdr3_nt: TGTGCCAGCAGCCCGAGATATAGACAGGGCATGAACACTGAAGCTTTCTTT

clone_size: many
j_call: TRBJ2-5
d_call: TRBD2
v_call: TRBV7-2
cdr3_aa: CASSVGTSGGFRETQYF
cdr3_nt: TGTGCCAGCAGCGTCGGGACTAGCGGGGGGTTTAGAGAGACCCAGTACTTC

clone_size: medium-sized
j_call: TRBJ2-7
d_call: NA
v_call: TRBV2
cdr3_aa: CASVESSYEQYF
cdr3_nt: TGTGCCAGCGTGGAGAGCTCCTACGAGCAGTACTTC

clone_size: many
j_call: TRBJ2-3
d_call: TRBD2
v_call: TRBV2
cdr3_aa: CASSDIAGGTDTQYF
cdr3_nt: TGTGCCAGCAGTGACATAGCGGGGGGGACAGATACGCAGTATTTT

clone_size: many
j_call: TRBJ1-5
d_call: NA
v_call: TRBV4-3
cdr3_aa: CASSQEVTDHQPQHF
cdr3_nt: TGCGCCAGCAGCCAAGAGGTGACAGATCATCAGCCCCAGCATTTT

clone_size: many
j_call: TRBJ2-5
d_call: TRBD2
v_call: TRBV20-1
cdr3_aa: CSARLAGGRETQYF
cdr3_nt: TGCAGTGCTAGATTGGCGGGGGGGCGTGAGACCCAGTACTTC

clone_size: NA
j_call: TRBJ1-2
d_call: TRBD1
v_call: TRBV10-3
cdr3_aa: CATNRGSNYGYTF
cdr3_nt: TGTGCCACGAACAGGGGCTCTAACTATGGCTACACCTTC

clone_size: many
j_call: TRBJ2-2
d_call: NA
v_call: TRBV6-5
cdr3_aa: CASSYKGAPNTGELFF
cdr3_nt: TGTGCCAGCAGTTATAAAGGGGCACCCAACACCGGGGAGCTGTTTTTT

clone_size: many
j_call: TRBJ1-2
d_call: NA
v_call: TRBV7-9
cdr3_aa: CASSPEDPGYGYTF
cdr3_nt: TGTGCCAGCAGCCCGGAGGACCCGGGCTATGGCTACACCTTC

clone_size: many
j_call: TRBJ1-2
d_call: NA
v_call: TRBV6-1
cdr3_aa: CASSEILGYGYTF
cdr3_nt: TGTGCCAGCAGTGAAATTTTAGGATACGGCTACACCTTC

clone_size: NA
j_call: TRBJ2-3
d_call: TRBD1
v_call: TRBV11-2
cdr3_aa: CASSLTGGHSTDTQYF
cdr3_nt: TGTGCCAGCAGCTTGACAGGGGGACATAGCACAGATACGCAGTATTTT

clone_size: many
j_call: TRBJ2-7
d_call: NA
v_call: TRBV20-1
cdr3_aa: CSVRDFSYEQYF
cdr3_nt: TGCAGTGTAAGGGACTTCTCCTACGAGCAGTACTTC

clone_size: many
j_call: TRBJ1-6
d_call: NA
v_call: TRBV6-5
cdr3_aa: CASRKGQTSSYNSPLHF
cdr3_nt: TGTGCCAGCAGGAAGGGACAAACGAGCTCCTATAATTCACCCCTCCACTTT

clone_size: NA
j_call: TRBJ1-3
d_call: NA
v_call: TRBV11-2
cdr3_aa: CASSLATGLSGNTIYF
cdr3_nt: TGTGCCAGCAGCTTAGCGACAGGCCTCTCTGGAAACACCATATATTTT

clone_size: many
j_call: TRBJ2-3
d_call: TRBD2
v_call: TRBV28
cdr3_aa: CASTPHRGDWGTDTQYF
cdr3_nt: TGTGCCAGCACCCCACACCGGGGGGATTGGGGCACAGATACGCAGTATTTT

clone_size: NA
j_call: TRBJ1-5
d_call: TRBD1
v_call: TRBV5-1
cdr3_aa: CASSAGTGINQPQHF
cdr3_nt: TGCGCCAGCAGCGCGGGGACAGGGATCAATCAGCCCCAGCATTTT

clone_size: few
j_call: TRBJ1-4
d_call: TRBD1
v_call: TRBV30
cdr3_aa: CAWSTGQGLEKLFF
cdr3_nt: TGTGCCTGGAGTACGGGACAGGGACTGGAAAAACTGTTTTTT

clone_size: many
j_call: TRBJ1-1
d_call: NA
v_call: TRBV12-3/TRBV12-4
cdr3_aa: CASSPSGRGARTEAFF
cdr3_nt: TGTGCCAGCAGCCCCTCAGGGAGGGGGGCGCGGACTGAAGCTTTCTTT

clone_size: many
j_call: TRBJ2-7
d_call: TRBD2
v_call: TRBV7-2
cdr3_aa: CASSPAGGDAYEQYF
cdr3_nt: TGTGCCAGCAGCCCAGCCGGGGGGGATGCGTACGAGCAGTACTTC

clone_size: medium-sized
j_call: TRBJ2-3
d_call: NA
v_call: TRBV7-6
cdr3_aa: CASSLAPDRREQYF
cdr3_nt: TGTGCCAGCAGCTTAGCGCCGGATAGGCGTGAGCAGTATTTT

clone_size: many
j_call: TRBJ2-2
d_call: TRBD1
v_call: TRBV12-5
cdr3_aa: CASGLGLRDRALFPYTGELFF
cdr3_nt: TGTGCTAGTGGTTTGGGACTCCGGGACAGGGCGTTATTTCCCTACACCGGGGAGCTGTTTTTT

clone_size: few
j_call: TRBJ2-7
d_call: NA
v_call: TRBV6-2/TRBV6-3
cdr3_aa: CASSYRSFYEQYF
cdr3_nt: TGTGCCAGCAGTTACCGGAGCTTCTACGAGCAGTACTTC

clone_size: many
j_call: TRBJ2-1
d_call: NA
v_call: TRBV12-3/TRBV12-4
cdr3_aa: CASNRATTYNEQFF
cdr3_nt: TGTGCCAGCAACCGGGCCACCACCTACAATGAGCAGTTCTTC

clone_size: few
j_call: TRBJ2-2
d_call: NA
v_call: TRBV7-6
cdr3_aa: CASSFRQNTGELFF
cdr3_nt: TGTGCCAGCAGCTTCAGACAGAACACCGGGGAGCTGTTTTTT

clone_size: NA
j_call: TRBJ2-7
d_call: NA
v_call: TRBV30
cdr3_aa: CAWSVSSYEQYF
cdr3_nt: TGTGCCTGGAGTGTATCTTCCTACGAGCAGTACTTC

clone_size: many
j_call: TRBJ2-3
d_call: TRBD1
v_call: TRBV6-1
cdr3_aa: CASSARDRGNGDTQYF
cdr3_nt: TGTGCCAGCAGTGCCAGGGACAGGGGGAATGGAGATACGCAGTATTTT

clone_size: few
j_call: TRBJ1-5
d_call: TRBD1
v_call: TRBV7-2
cdr3_aa: CASSSWTGVSNQPQHF
cdr3_nt: TGTGCCAGCAGCTCTTGGACAGGTGTGAGCAATCAGCCCCAGCATTTT

clone_size: many
j_call: TRBJ1-1
d_call: NA
v_call: TRBV3-1
cdr3_aa: CASSQDRGAHTEAFF
cdr3_nt: TGTGCCAGCAGCCAAGACAGGGGCGCGCACACTGAAGCTTTCTTT

clone_size: few
j_call: TRBJ1-5
d_call: NA
v_call: TRBV15
cdr3_aa: CATSRVRHSQPQHF
cdr3_nt: TGTGCCACCAGCAGAGTCCGACATTCCCAGCCCCAGCATTTT

clone_size: few
j_call: TRBJ2-3
d_call: TRBD2
v_call: TRBV11-2
cdr3_aa: CASSPGGSGGYTDTQYF
cdr3_nt: TGTGCCAGCAGCCCCGGAGGGAGCGGGGGGTACACAGATACGCAGTATTTT

clone_size: many
j_call: TRBJ2-7
d_call: TRBD1
v_call: TRBV11-2
cdr3_aa: CASSLVGTGGLLSYEQYF
cdr3_nt: TGTGCCAGCAGCTTAGTAGGGACAGGGGGCCTTTTATCCTACGAGCAGTACTTC

clone_size: many
j_call: TRBJ2-1
d_call: NA
v_call: TRBV28
cdr3_aa: CASREWRVAYNEQFF
cdr3_nt: TGTGCCAGCAGAGAATGGCGTGTAGCCTACAATGAGCAGTTCTTC

clone_size: many
j_call: TRBJ2-7
d_call: TRBD1
v_call: TRBV20-1
cdr3_aa: CSATAGTVPVEQYF
cdr3_nt: TGCAGTGCCACGGCCGGGACAGTGCCTGTCGAGCAGTACTTC

clone_size: many
j_call: TRBJ2-7
d_call: TRBD1
v_call: TRBV20-1
cdr3_aa: CSAAGTGGRYEQYF
cdr3_nt: TGCAGTGCTGCCGGGACAGGGGGGAGGTACGAGCAGTACTTC

clone_size: many
j_call: TRBJ1-3
d_call: NA
v_call: TRBV20-1
cdr3_aa: CSAREGSSGNTIYF
cdr3_nt: TGCAGTGCTAGAGAGGGCAGCTCTGGAAACACCATATATTTT